This T cell receptor beta chain was captured by sequencing in a study of siplizumab effects on memory and regulatory T cells. Per sample, some 90,000 TCR templates were assayed. Assay used: immunoSEQ multiplex PCR; TCRdb lists only in-frame clones, some missing. The profile shows 110,000 or so clones, just over 90% of them singletons. Findings and caveats of the study: Naive T cells looked more diverse than memory cells and looked like major alloresponse contributors. Some alloreactive sequences were traceable to unstimulated CD4+ memory cells, and siplizumab significantly reduced them.

Remarks on this clone: The antigen remains undetermined.

This CDR3 has 16 residues. Trimming left V 2 bases short and J 5 bases short, with 16 bases between. In germline, CDR1 is SGHDT, CDR2 YYEEEE. The chain employs TRBV5-6 and TRBJ2-2, with D perhaps TRBD2 (6 bases). Sequenced material: Tregs sorted from blood. The receptor's source is a human donor in good health. The CDR3 is CASSLFGEGGTGELFF. The CDR3 coding sequence is TGTGCCAGCAGCTTATTCGGGGAAGGAGGGACCGGGGAGCTGTTTTTT.